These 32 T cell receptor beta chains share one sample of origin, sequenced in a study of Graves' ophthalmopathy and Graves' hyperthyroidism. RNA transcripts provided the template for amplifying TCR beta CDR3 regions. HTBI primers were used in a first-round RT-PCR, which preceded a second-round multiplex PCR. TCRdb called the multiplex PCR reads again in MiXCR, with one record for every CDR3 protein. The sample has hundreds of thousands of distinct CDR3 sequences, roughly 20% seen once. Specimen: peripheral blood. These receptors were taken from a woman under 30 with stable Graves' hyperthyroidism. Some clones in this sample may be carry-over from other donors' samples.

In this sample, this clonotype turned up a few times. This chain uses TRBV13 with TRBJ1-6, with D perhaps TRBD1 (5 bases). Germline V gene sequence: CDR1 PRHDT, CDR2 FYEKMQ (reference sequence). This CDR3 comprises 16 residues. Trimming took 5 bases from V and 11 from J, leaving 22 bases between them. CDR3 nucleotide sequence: TGTGCCAGCAGCCTCCCGGGAAGGCGGGGGGATACACCCCTCCACTTT. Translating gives CASSLPGRRGDTPLHF.

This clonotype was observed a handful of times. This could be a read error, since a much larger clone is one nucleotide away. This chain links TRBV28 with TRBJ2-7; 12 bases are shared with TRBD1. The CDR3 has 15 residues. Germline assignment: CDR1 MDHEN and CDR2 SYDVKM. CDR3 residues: CASGTGGSGAYEQCF. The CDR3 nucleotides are TGTGCCAGCGGGACAGGGGGCTCGGGCGCCTACGAGCAGTGCTTC.

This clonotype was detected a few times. The CDR3 spells CASSSPGWEETQYF. The CDR3 nucleotides read TGTGCCAGCAGTTCCCCCGGGTGGGAGGAGACCCAGTACTTC. The chain employs TRBV28 and TRBJ2-5; a weak D match, TRBD2 (5 bases). This CDR3 region has 14 residues. V gave up 4 bases and J gave up 5 bases, with 14 bases separating them. Germline V gene sequence: CDR1 MDHEN, CDR2 SYDVKM.

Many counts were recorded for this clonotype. Here the CDR3 DNA reads TGTGCCAGCACCTTGGGAGCGGGGGGGACCCAAGAGACCCAGTACTTC. Protein sequence: CASTLGAGGTQETQYF. The V call is TRBV12-3 or TRBV12-4, the J call TRBJ2-5; the match to TRBD2 covers 10 bases. The CDR3 has 16 residues. V lost 7 bases, J lost 1 base, and 9 bases stayed unmatched.

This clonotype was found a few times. CDR3 loop: CASTLTGSQPQHF. CDR3 nucleotide sequence: TGTGCCAGCACCTTAACAGGGAGTCAGCCCCAGCATTTT. V is TRBV12-3 or TRBV12-4 and J is TRBJ1-5; tentative D call: TRBD1 (6 bases). The length of the CDR3 is 13 residues. V was clipped by 7 bases and J by 6 bases, with 13 bases between them.

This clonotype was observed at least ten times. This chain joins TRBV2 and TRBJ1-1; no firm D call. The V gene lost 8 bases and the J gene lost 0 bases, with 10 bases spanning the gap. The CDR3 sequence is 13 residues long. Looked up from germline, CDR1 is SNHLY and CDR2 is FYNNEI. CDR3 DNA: TGTGCCAGCCAAGGTGAACTGAACACTGAAGCTTTCTTT. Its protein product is CASQGELNTEAFF.

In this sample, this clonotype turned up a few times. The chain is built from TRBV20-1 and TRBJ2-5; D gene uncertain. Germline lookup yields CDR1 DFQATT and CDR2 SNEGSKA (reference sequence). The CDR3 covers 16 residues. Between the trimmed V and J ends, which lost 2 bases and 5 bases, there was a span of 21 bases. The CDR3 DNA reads TGCAGTGCTAGACAACCCCCTGGGCTCCCTATGGAGACCCAGTACTTC. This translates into CSARQPPGLPMETQYF.

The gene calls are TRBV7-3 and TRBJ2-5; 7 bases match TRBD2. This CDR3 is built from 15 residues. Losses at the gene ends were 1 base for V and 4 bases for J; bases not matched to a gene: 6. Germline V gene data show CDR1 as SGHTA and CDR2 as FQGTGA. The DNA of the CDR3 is TGTGCCAGCAGCTTAAGGGGCGGGGAGGGAGAGACCCAGTACTTC. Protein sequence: CASSLRGGEGETQYF.

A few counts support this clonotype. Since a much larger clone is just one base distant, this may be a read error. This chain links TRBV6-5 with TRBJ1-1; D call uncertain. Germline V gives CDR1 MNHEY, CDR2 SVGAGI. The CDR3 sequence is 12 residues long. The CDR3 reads CASSYIRTGAFF. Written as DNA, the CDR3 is TGTGCCAGCAGTTACATTCGGACTGGAGCTTTCTTT.

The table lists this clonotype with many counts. The CDR3 protein is CSVDPGQNQPQHF. In nucleotides, the CDR3 is TGCAGCGTTGACCCGGGACAGAATCAGCCCCAGCATTTT. The chain joins TRBV29-1 to TRBJ1-5; 7 bases are shared with TRBD1. CDR1 and CDR2 from the germline V gene are SQVTM and ANQGSEA. The CDR3 consists of 13 residues. J lost 4 bases, V lost 3 bases, and 3 bases had no gene match.

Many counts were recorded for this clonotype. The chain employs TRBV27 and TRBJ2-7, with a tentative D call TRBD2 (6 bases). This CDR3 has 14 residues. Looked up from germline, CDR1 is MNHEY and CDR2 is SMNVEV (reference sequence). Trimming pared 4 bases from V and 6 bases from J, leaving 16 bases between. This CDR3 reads CASSSGDGISEQYF. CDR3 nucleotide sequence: TGTGCCAGCAGTTCGGGGGACGGAATCTCCGAGCAGTACTTC.

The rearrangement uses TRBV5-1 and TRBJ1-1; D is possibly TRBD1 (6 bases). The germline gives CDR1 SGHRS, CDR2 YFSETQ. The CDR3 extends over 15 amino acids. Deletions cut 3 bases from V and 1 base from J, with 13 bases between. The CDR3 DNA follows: TGCGCCAGCAGCTCCCAGGCCAGGGGGAACACTGAAGCTTTCTTT. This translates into CASSSQARGNTEAFF.

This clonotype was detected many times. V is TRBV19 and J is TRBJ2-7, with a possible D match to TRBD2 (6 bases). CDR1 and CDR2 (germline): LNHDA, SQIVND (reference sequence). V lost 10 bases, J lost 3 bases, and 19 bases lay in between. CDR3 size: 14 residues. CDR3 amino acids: CATSLSGFVYEQYF. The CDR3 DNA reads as TGTGCCACCTCTCTTAGCGGATTCGTCTACGAGCAGTACTTC.

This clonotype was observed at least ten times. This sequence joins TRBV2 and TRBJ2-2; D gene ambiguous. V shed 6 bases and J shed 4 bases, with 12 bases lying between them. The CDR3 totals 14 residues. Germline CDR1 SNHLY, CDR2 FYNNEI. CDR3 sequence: CASRASRSTGELFF. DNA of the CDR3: TGTGCCAGCAGAGCAAGCCGGAGCACCGGGGAGCTGTTTTTT.

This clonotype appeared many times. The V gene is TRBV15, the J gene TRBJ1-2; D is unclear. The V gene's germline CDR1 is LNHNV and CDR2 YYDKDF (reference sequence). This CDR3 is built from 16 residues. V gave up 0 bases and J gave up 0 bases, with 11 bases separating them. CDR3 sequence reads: CATSRDRAVANYGYTF. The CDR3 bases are TGTGCCACCAGCAGAGATCGGGCAGTAGCTAACTATGGCTACACCTTC. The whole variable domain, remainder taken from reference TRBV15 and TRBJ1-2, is DAMVIQNPRYQVTQFGKPVTLSCSQTLNHNVMYWYQQKSSQAPKLLFHYYDKDFNNEADTPDNFQSRRPNTSFCFLDIRSPGLGDTAMYLCATSRDRAVANYGYTFGSGTRLTVV.

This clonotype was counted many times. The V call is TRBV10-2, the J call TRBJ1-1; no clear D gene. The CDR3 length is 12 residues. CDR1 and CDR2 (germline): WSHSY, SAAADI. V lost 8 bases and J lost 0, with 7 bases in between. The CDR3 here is CASCQMNTEAFF. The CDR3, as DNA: TGCGCCAGCTGCCAGATGAACACTGAAGCTTTCTTT.

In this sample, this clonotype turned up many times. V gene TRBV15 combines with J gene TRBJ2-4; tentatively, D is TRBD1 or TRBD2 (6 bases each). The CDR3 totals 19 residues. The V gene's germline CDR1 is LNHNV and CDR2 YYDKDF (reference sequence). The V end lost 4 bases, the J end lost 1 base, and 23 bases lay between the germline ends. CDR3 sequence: CATSTSGQGLTIAKNIQYF. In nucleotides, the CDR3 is TGTGCCACCAGCACCAGCGGGCAGGGGCTTACTATTGCCAAAAACATTCAGTACTTC. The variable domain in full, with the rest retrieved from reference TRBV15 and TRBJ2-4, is DAMVIQNPRYQVTQFGKPVTLSCSQTLNHNVMYWYQQKSSQAPKLLFHYYDKDFNNEADTPDNFQSRRPNTSFCFLDIRSPGLGDTAMYLCATSTSGQGLTIAKNIQYFGAGTRLSVL.

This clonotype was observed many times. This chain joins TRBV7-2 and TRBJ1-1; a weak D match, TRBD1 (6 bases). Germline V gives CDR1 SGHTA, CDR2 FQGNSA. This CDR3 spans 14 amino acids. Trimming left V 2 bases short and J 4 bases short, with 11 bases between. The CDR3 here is CASSLLLGGTEAFF. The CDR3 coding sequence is TGTGCCAGCAGCTTATTATTAGGGGGCACTGAAGCTTTCTTT.

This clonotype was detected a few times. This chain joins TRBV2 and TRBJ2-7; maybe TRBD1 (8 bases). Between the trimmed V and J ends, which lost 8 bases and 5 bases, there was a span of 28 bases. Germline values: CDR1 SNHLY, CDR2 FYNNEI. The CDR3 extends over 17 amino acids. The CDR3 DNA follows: TGTGCCAGCGCCCCGGGGGAGGGACAGGAGGCTTTACACGAGCAGTACTTC. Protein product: CASAPGEGQEALHEQYF.

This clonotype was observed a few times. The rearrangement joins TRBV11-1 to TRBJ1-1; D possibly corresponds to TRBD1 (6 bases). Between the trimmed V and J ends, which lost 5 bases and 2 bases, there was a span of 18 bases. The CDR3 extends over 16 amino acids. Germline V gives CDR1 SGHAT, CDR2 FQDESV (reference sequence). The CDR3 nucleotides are TGTGCCAGCAGCGGCCCCCCGGGCAGGGGAAACACTGAAGCTTTCTTT. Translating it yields CASSGPPGRGNTEAFF.

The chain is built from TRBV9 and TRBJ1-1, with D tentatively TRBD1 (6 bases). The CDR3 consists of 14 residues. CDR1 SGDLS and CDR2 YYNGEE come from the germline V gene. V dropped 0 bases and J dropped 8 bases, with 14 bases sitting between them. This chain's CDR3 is CASSVEGGGKEAFF. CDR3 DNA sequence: TGTGCCAGCAGCGTAGAGGGGGGTGGGAAGGAAGCTTTCTTT.

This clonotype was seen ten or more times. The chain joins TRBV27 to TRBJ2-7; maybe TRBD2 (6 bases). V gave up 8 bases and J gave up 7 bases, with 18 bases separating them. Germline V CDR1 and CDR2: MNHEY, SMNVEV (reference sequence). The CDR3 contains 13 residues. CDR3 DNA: TGTGCCAGCCGCCATGTCCCGGCGGGGGAGCAGTACTTC. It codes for CASRHVPAGEQYF.

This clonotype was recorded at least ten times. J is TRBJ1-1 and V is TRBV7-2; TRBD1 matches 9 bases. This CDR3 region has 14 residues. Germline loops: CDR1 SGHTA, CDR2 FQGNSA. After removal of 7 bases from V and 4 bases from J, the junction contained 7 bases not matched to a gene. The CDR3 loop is CASTLSTGGTEAFF. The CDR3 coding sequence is TGTGCCAGCACCCTATCGACAGGGGGCACTGAAGCTTTCTTT.

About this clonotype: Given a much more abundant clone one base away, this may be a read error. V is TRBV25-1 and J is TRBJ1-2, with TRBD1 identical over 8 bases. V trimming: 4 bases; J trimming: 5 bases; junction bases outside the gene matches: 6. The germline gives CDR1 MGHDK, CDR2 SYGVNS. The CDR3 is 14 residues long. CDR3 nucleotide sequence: TGTGCCAGCAGTGGTGACAGGGGCGAGTATGGCTACACCTTC. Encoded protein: CASSGDRGEYGYTF.

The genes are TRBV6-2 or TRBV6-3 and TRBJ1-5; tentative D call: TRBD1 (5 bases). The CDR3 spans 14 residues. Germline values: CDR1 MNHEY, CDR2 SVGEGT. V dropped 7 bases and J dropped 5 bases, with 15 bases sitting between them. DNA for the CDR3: TGTGCCAGCAATGGCAGGGCAGCAGATCAGCCCCAGCATTTT. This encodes CASNGRAADQPQHF.

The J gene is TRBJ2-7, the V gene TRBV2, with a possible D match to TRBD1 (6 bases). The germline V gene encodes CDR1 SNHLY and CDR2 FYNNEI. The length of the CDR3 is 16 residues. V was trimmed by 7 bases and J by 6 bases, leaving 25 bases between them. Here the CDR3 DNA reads TGTGCCAGCACTACGTTTCGACAGATATTCAGGGGCGAGCAGTACTTC. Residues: CASTTFRQIFRGEQYF.

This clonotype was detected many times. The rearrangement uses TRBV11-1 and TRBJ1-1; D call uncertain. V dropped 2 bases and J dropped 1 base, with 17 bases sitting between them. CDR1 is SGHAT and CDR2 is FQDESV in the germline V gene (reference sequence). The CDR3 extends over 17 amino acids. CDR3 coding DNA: TGTGCCAGCAGCTTATCCGGGGAGCCTCGGGGGAACACTGAAGCTTTCTTT. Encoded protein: CASSLSGEPRGNTEAFF.

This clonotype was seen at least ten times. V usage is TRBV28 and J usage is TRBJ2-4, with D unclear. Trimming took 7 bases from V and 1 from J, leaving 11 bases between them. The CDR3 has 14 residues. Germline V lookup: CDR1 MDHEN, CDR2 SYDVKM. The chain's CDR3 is CASNEGMAKNIQYF. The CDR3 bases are TGTGCCAGCAACGAAGGGATGGCCAAAAACATTCAGTACTTC.

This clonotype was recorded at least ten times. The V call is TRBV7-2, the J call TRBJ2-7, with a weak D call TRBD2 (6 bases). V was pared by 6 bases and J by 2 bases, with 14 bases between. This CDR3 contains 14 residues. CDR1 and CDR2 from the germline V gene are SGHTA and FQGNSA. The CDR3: CASRRTNGTYEQYF. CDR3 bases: TGTGCCAGCAGGCGGACTAACGGGACCTACGAGCAGTACTTC.

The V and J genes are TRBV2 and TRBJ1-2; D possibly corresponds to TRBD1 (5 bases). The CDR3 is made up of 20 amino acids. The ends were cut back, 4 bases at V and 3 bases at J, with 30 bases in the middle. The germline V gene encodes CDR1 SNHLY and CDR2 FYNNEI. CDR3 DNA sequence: TGTGCCAGCAGTGGTATAACAGGAGAACAAATTCACCGCCTAGACTATGGCTACACCTTC. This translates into CASSGITGEQIHRLDYGYTF.

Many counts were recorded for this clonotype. CDR3 protein: CSASQRTEYEQYF. In DNA form, the CDR3 reads TGCAGTGCTAGTCAACGGACGGAGTACGAGCAGTACTTC. The chain uses TRBV20-1 and TRBJ2-7; D gene uncertain. V dropped 3 bases and J dropped 4 bases, with 13 bases sitting between them. CDR3 length: 13 residues. Germline loops: CDR1 DFQATT, CDR2 SNEGSKA (reference sequence).

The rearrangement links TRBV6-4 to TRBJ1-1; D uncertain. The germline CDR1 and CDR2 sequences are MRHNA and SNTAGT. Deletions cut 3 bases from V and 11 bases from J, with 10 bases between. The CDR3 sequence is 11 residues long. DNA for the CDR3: TGTGCCAGCAGTGAGGGCAGAGGGGCTTTCTTT. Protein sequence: CASSEGRGAFF.